A selection of T cell receptor beta chains follows, all from one sample in a study of cytomegalovirus exposure and HLA in healthy donors. Clones were read by immunoSEQ multiplex PCR, and TCRdb kept only the in-frame ones, dropping some. The sample has around 250,000 clones, over 70% seen once; the top ten hold 7% to 9%. Specimen: PBMCs. The receptors derive from a woman aged 60-70 years in good health and CMV-seropositive. The CDR3 runs from the conserved cysteine through the conserved F or W. The D gene is left open where the match is weak. Clone size is shown for a subset of rows, as once, few, many or a class of expanded clone.

j_call clone_size v_call d_call cdr3_nt cdr3_aa
TRBJ2-1 NA TRBV5-6 NA TGTGCCAGCAGCTTTATTGGGGGGGCGAATGAGCAGTTCTTC CASSFIGGANEQFF
TRBJ2-5 NA TRBV27 TRBD2 TGTGCCAGCACCCGAGGTGCGGGAGAGTATGAGACCCAGTACTTC CASTRGAGEYETQYF
TRBJ1-1 NA TRBV28 NA TGTGCCAGCAGTGCGGGGTTTTGGGCTGAAGCTTTCTTT CASSAGFWAEAFF
TRBJ1-5 NA TRBV11-3 NA TGTGCCCCATCGGGTAATTGCAATCAGCCCCAGCATTTT CAPSGNCNQPQHF
TRBJ2-5 NA TRBV19 NA TGTGCCAGTACCGACGGGACTCTCAGAGAGACCCAGTACTTC CASTDGTLRETQYF
TRBJ2-3 NA TRBV29-1 NA TGCAGCGTTGAAGGGGACAGTTTGAGCGGGACAGATACGCAGTATTTT CSVEGDSLSGTDTQYF
TRBJ2-7 NA TRBV30 TRBD2 TGTGCCTGGGATGGGGCGGGAGCTTACGAGCAGTACTTC CAWDGAGAYEQYF
TRBJ2-7 NA TRBV2 TRBD1 TGTGCCAGCAGTAAGGGACAGGGCAAGGAGCTGAGGGAGCAGTACTTC CASSKGQGKELREQYF
TRBJ2-1 NA TRBV5-6 NA TGTGCCAGCACCCCGAGCCCAGCGGAGTCCTACAATGAGCAGTTCTTC CASTPSPAESYNEQFF
TRBJ1-2 few TRBV9 NA TGTGCCAGCAGCGTTACAGGGACCTATGGCTACACCTTC CASSVTGTYGYTF
TRBJ2-5 once TRBV11-2 TRBD1 TGTGCCAGCAGTTTCCCCACAGGGGCCTACAAAGAGACCCAGTACTTC CASSFPTGAYKETQYF
TRBJ1-1 NA TRBV7-9 NA TGTGCCAGCAGCGAGACTTCAGACACTGAAGCTTTCTTT CASSETSDTEAFF
TRBJ2-1 NA TRBV2 NA TGTGCCAGCAGTACGCGGGCAGGGGGGTATGAGCAGTTCTTC CASSTRAGGYEQFF
TRBJ2-1 once TRBV9 NA TGTGCCAGCAGCGTGGGGGGAACCTACAATGAGCAGTTCTTC CASSVGGTYNEQFF
TRBJ1-2 NA TRBV9 NA TGTGCCAGCAGCCCGGACAGCTATGGCTACACCTTC CASSPDSYGYTF
TRBJ2-1 NA TRBV11-1 NA TGTGCCAGCAGCTTAGGTCAGGCGGGAGAGCAGTTCTTC CASSLGQAGEQFF
TRBJ2-6 few TRBV4-1 TRBD1 TGCGCCAGCAGCCAAGGGCAGGGGGCTGTTGGGGCCAACGTCCTGACTTTC CASSQGQGAVGANVLTF
TRBJ1-1 NA TRBV5-1 TRBD1 TGCGCCAGCAGCTTGGATGGACAGGCTGCTTTCTTT CASSLDGQAAFF
TRBJ2-7 few TRBV9 TRBD1 TGTGCCAGTGGACCGGGACAGCGAACCTACGAGCAGTACTTC CASGPGQRTYEQYF
TRBJ1-6 NA TRBV25-1 NA TGTGCCAGCAGTGAATTAGGGGTTAGATCACCCCTCCACTTT CASSELGVRSPLHF
TRBJ2-7 NA TRBV7-9 NA TGTTCCAGCAGCTCAGGACTCTACGAGCAGTACTTC CSSSSGLYEQYF
TRBJ2-1 NA TRBV6-4 NA TGTGCCAGCAGTGACTCGTACAGGGCCCTCTCCTACAATGAGCAGTTCTTC CASSDSYRALSYNEQFF
TRBJ2-1 few TRBV5-1 NA TGCGCCAGCAGCCCGCCCCGGGACTTCAACAATGAGCAGTTCTTC CASSPPRDFNNEQFF
TRBJ2-1 NA TRBV11-2 NA TGTGCCAGCAGCTTCCTCCGGGAGCAGAAGCAGTTCTTC CASSFLREQKQFF